Following are 21 T cell receptor beta chains from one sample sequenced in a study of beta chain features in type 1 diabetes. Sequencing targeted expressed TCRB transcripts, as all isolated RNA had been reverse transcribed. Repertoires were generated with immunoSEQ multiplex PCR, while TCRdb's copy carries only in-frame clones and drops some. Among around 300,000 clones, roughly 11% were seen once, and the ten largest hold just over 0.015%. Sequenced sample: naive CD4+ T cells from blood. The receptors derive from a woman aged 30 to 39 in good health.

The CDR3 here is CASRQGRGTEAFF. The CDR3 bases are TGTGCCAGCAGGCAGGGGAGGGGCACTGAAGCTTTCTTT. The chain joins TRBV21-1 to TRBJ1-1. TRBV21-1 is a documented pseudogene. The length of the CDR3 is 13 residues.

This sequence joins TRBV4-2 and TRBJ2-7; D may be TRBD2 (6 bases). The V gene lost 1 base and the J gene lost 0 bases, with 16 bases spanning the gap. The germline gives CDR1 LGHNA, CDR2 YNFKEQ. The CDR3 sequence is 17 residues long. The CDR3 region is CASSQADSGEVSYEQYF. Written as DNA, the CDR3 is TGTGCCAGCAGCCAAGCGGATAGCGGTGAGGTCTCCTACGAGCAGTACTTC.

This clone was seen a handful of times. J is TRBJ2-5 and V is TRBV5-1, with 8 bases matching TRBD1. The CDR3 totals 14 residues. The trim removed 1 base at V and 3 bases at J, leaving 2 bases unmatched. Per the germline V gene, CDR1 is SGHRS and CDR2 is YFSETQ. The CDR3 DNA sequence: TGCGCCAGCAGCTTGCAGACAGGGGAAGAGACCCAGTACTTC. Residues: CASSLQTGEETQYF. The whole variable domain, remainder taken from reference TRBV5-1 and TRBJ2-5, is KAGVTQTPRYLIKTRGQQVTLSCSPISGHRSVSWYQQTPGQGLQFLFEYFSETQRNKGNFPGRFSGRQFSNSRSEMNVSTLELGDSALYLCASSLQTGEETQYFGPGTRLLVL.

In its sample, this clone was seen a few times. Different DNA sequences within this sample yield the same CDR3. The rearrangement joins TRBV6-5 to TRBJ2-1; 8 bases line up with TRBD1. The CDR3 contains 15 residues. Per the germline V gene, CDR1 is MNHEY and CDR2 is SVGAGI. V gave up 6 bases and J gave up 2 bases; unmatched junction bases: 6. DNA of the CDR3: TGTGCCAGCAGGTCCGACAGGGGAACCTACAATGAGCAGTTCTTC. It translates to CASRSDRGTYNEQFF.

The chain links TRBV6-5 to TRBJ2-7; D possibly corresponds to TRBD2 (5 bases). This CDR3 is 12 amino acids long. The V end lost 5 bases, the J end lost 1 base, and 6 bases lay between the germline ends. Germline CDR1 is MNHEY and CDR2 is SVGAGI. CDR3 amino acids: CASSRGSYEQYF. In DNA, the CDR3 is TGTGCCAGCAGTCGAGGGTCCTACGAGCAGTACTTC.

The chain is built from TRBV29-1 and TRBJ2-5; no firm D call. The CDR3 sequence is 11 residues long. Germline CDR1 is SQVTM and CDR2 is ANQGSEA. The V end lost 6 bases, the J end lost 3 bases, and 8 bases lay between the germline ends. This CDR3 reads CSVGDKETQYF. In nucleotides, the CDR3 is TGCAGCGTCGGAGATAAAGAGACCCAGTACTTC.

This clone was observed a few times. V usage is TRBV15 and J usage is TRBJ1-5; TRBD1 is a possible D gene (6 bases). The length of the CDR3 is 15 residues. CDR1 and CDR2 from the germline V gene are LNHNV and YYDKDF (reference sequence). The V end was cut by 5 bases, the J end by 1 base, with 12 bases between. CDR3: CATSFRTESNQPQHF. The CDR3 region has the DNA TGTGCCACCAGCTTCCGGACAGAGAGCAATCAGCCCCAGCATTTT.

This chain links TRBV25-1 with TRBJ2-5; possible D gene TRBD2, 5 bases. The CDR3 is 15 amino acids. Between the trimmed V and J ends, which lost 4 bases and 4 bases, there was a span of 16 bases. Germline V gene lookup returns CDR1 MGHDK and CDR2 SYGVNS. The CDR3 bases are TGTGCCAGCAGTGCCCTTACTAGTCTGATAGAGACCCAGTACTTC. It codes for CASSALTSLIETQYF.

The rearrangement joins TRBV9 to TRBJ2-2; 11 bases map to TRBD2. V was pared by 7 bases and J by 1 base, with 3 bases of the junction left unmatched. The germline CDR1 and CDR2 sequences are SGDLS and YYNGEE. This CDR3 comprises 15 residues. CDR3 sequence reads: CASGGTSGNTGELFF. In nucleotides, the CDR3 is TGTGCCAGCGGTGGGACTAGCGGGAACACCGGGGAGCTGTTTTTT.

This clone was seen more than once but under ten times. The CDR3 nucleotides read TGTGCCACCAGCAGTAGTTTGGCTAGCGGGAGCAACGAGCAGTACTTC. This gives the protein CATSSSLASGSNEQYF. The chain joins TRBV15 to TRBJ2-7; 10 bases match TRBD2. CDR3 length equals 16 residues. The germline V gene has CDR1 LNHNV and CDR2 YYDKDF (reference sequence). Trimming cost V 3 bases and J 5 bases; bases outside gene matches: 10.

The sample holds a few counts of this clone. The rearrangement uses TRBV28 and TRBJ2-1, with D perhaps TRBD2 (6 bases). This CDR3 is 13 amino acids long. The germline V and J ends were trimmed by 3 bases and 9 bases, with 12 bases remaining between them. CDR1 MDHEN and CDR2 SYDVKM come from the germline V gene. CDR3 sequence (DNA): TGTGCCAGCAGTTTTGAACTAGCCCGTGAGCAGTTCTTC. This encodes CASSFELAREQFF.

This clone was observed a handful of times. This chain uses TRBV28 with TRBJ2-7, with a possible D match to TRBD1 (5 bases). The CDR3 consists of 13 residues. Trimming cost V 5 bases and J 3 bases, with 11 bases left between them. CDR1 is MDHEN and CDR2 is SYDVKM in the germline V gene. In nucleotides, the CDR3 is TGTGCCAGCAGTACAGGCTACTTCTACGAGCAGTACTTC. The encoded protein is CASSTGYFYEQYF. The variable domain in full, completed from reference TRBV28 and TRBJ2-7, reads DVKVTQSSRYLVKRTGEKVFLECVQDMDHENMFWYRQDPGLGLRLIYFSYDVKMKEKGDIPEGYSVSREKKERFSLILESASTNQTSMYLCASSTGYFYEQYFGPGTRLTVT.

This clone has a single count. The chain has TRBV27 and TRBJ1-2, with a weak D call TRBD1 (5 bases). Trimming pared 6 bases from V and 4 bases from J, leaving 18 bases between. This CDR3 region has 15 residues. Germline CDR1 is MNHEY and CDR2 is SMNVEV (reference sequence). The CDR3 DNA reads TGTGCCAGCAGAACCCTTGGCAGGGAGGCCTATGGCTACACCTTC. Translation: CASRTLGREAYGYTF.

This chain links TRBV9 with TRBJ2-1, with D unresolved. V lost 1 base and J 6 bases, leaving 11 bases between the germline ends. CDR1 is SGDLS and CDR2 is YYNGEE in the germline V gene. The CDR3 runs to 14 residues. For the CDR3, the DNA is TGTGCCAGCAGCGTAAATGCAGGATCCAATGAGCAGTTCTTC. This sequence encodes CASSVNAGSNEQFF.

This clone was recorded a few times. The CDR3 sequence: CATSIGLAGSSYNEQFF. The CDR3 DNA reads TGTGCCACCAGCATCGGTCTAGCGGGATCCTCCTACAATGAGCAGTTCTTC. The chain uses TRBV15 and TRBJ2-1, with TRBD2 identical over 9 bases. The trim removed 4 bases at V and 0 bases at J, leaving 7 bases unmatched. The CDR3 covers 17 residues. CDR1 and CDR2 from the germline V gene are LNHNV and YYDKDF (reference sequence).

This clone has only a few counts. The V and J genes are TRBV6-5 and TRBJ2-2; 15 bases match TRBD2. Germline trimming cut 8 bases from V and 8 bases from J; bases unmatched to any gene: 6. CDR3 size: 15 residues. Germline V gene lookup returns CDR1 MNHEY and CDR2 SVGAGI. The CDR3 coding sequence is TGTGCCAGCTTGGGACTAGCGGGAGGAGCGGGGGAGCTGTTTTTT. As protein: CASLGLAGGAGELFF.

There are a few counts of this clone. The gene calls are TRBV4-2 and TRBJ2-7, with 9 positions matching TRBD2. The V gene end was trimmed by 0 bases and the J gene end by 2 bases; junction bases not matched to a gene: 14. The CDR3 has 19 residues. CDR1 is LGHNA, CDR2 YNFKEQ, per germline. The DNA of the CDR3 is TGTGCCAGCAGCCAAGATAGGGTGGTAGCGGGAGCTCCTCCCTACGAGCAGTACTTC. Translation: CASSQDRVVAGAPPYEQYF.

This clone was detected only a few times. This chain uses TRBV18 with TRBJ2-3; weak D call: TRBD2 (5 bases). Germline CDR1 KGHSH, CDR2 LQKENI. V lost 2 bases and J lost 4, with 13 bases in between. CDR3 size: 15 residues. The CDR3 nucleotides read TGTGCCAGCTCACCAAACCCCGGAGGTGCAGATACGCAGTATTTT. Translation gives CASSPNPGGADTQYF.

This clone has only a few counts. Here the CDR3 reads CASRPDSNTGELFF. The DNA for the CDR3 is TGTGCCAGTAGGCCCGACTCGAACACCGGGGAGCTGTTTTTT. The chain has TRBV19 and TRBJ2-2; D is unclear. This CDR3 comprises 14 residues. Per germline, CDR1 LNHDA and CDR2 SQIVND (reference sequence). V was cut by 6 bases and J by 0 bases, with 8 bases left in between.

The chain employs TRBV29-1 and TRBJ2-1; 11 bases are shared with TRBD2. V dropped 7 bases and J dropped 2; count of bases not matched to a gene: 4. The CDR3 totals 14 residues. Per the germline V gene, CDR1 is SQVTM and CDR2 is ANQGSEA. CDR3 nucleotides: TGCAGCGCCCTGGGACTAGCGGCCTACAATGAGCAGTTCTTC. Protein sequence: CSALGLAAYNEQFF.

This clone was picked up a small number of times. CDR3 in DNA: TGTGCCATCAGTGAGTCCGGGACAGGGAATACTGAAGCTTTCTTT. Translating it yields CAISESGTGNTEAFF. J is TRBJ1-1 and V is TRBV10-3; 9 bases fit TRBD1. V trimming: 0 bases; J trimming: 5 bases; junction bases outside the gene matches: 4. Germline loops: CDR1 ENHRY, CDR2 SYGVKD. This CDR3 region has 15 residues.